The 14 T cell receptor beta chains below were found in one sample sequenced in a study of blood T cell repertoires in COVID-19. Assay used: immunoSEQ multiplex PCR; TCRdb lists only in-frame clones, some missing. The sample holds approximately 90,000 clones, approximately 88% seen once. Sequencing was performed on peripheral blood. The receptors originated from a woman aged 70-85 years with acute or convalescent COVID-19.

DNA of the CDR3: TGTGCCAGCAGCCAAGGCGGAGTCCCGGGAGGCTACACCTTC. The encoded protein is CASSQGGVPGGYTF. This sequence joins TRBV3-1 (or the pseudogene TRBV3-2) and TRBJ1-2, with D unresolved. Per germline, CDR1 LGHDT and CDR2 YNNKEL (reference sequence). V was cut by 1 base and J by 8 bases, with 14 bases left in between. The CDR3 loop spans 14 amino acids.

The chain is built from TRBV5-8 and TRBJ1-4; 10 bases line up with TRBD1. V shed 3 bases, J shed 8 bases, and the junction held 7 bases outside the gene matches. Germline lookup yields CDR1 SGHTS and CDR2 YDEGEE. The CDR3 is 15 residues long. The CDR3 sequence is CASSWGQGREEKLFF. The CDR3 DNA follows: TGTGCCAGCAGCTGGGGACAGGGGCGGGAGGAAAAACTGTTTTTT.

The chain has TRBV27 and TRBJ2-7; the match to TRBD2 covers 11 bases. The CDR3 covers 15 residues. Germline values: CDR1 MNHEY, CDR2 SMNVEV (reference sequence). Trimming at V came to 5 bases and at J to 4 bases, leaving 7 bases not matched to a gene. This CDR3 reads CASSPAGLAEYEQYV. CDR3 in DNA: TGTGCCAGCAGTCCAGCGGGACTAGCGGAGTACGAGCAGTACGTC.

This clone has only one observation. The chain couples TRBV19 to TRBJ2-2, with TRBD2 as a possible D gene (7 bases). Germline CDR1 is LNHDA and CDR2 is SQIVND (reference sequence). The CDR3 sequence is 13 residues long. In nucleotides, the CDR3 is TGTGTGTCAGGACTAGGGGGTCCCGGGGAGCTGTTTTTT. It is translated as CVSGLGGPGELFF.

V gene TRBV3-1 (or the pseudogene TRBV3-2) combines with J gene TRBJ2-5, with 8 bases that match TRBD2. The CDR3 has 13 residues. The germline V gene encodes CDR1 LGHDT and CDR2 YNNKEL (reference sequence). V lost 1 base and J lost 5; bases outside the gene matches: 0. CDR3 region: CASSQGGGETQYF. CDR3 in DNA: TGTGCCAGCAGCCAAGGCGGGGGGGAGACCCAGTACTTC.

This chain connects TRBV3-1 (or the pseudogene TRBV3-2) to TRBJ1-3; D might be TRBD1 (6 bases). This CDR3 comprises 16 residues. The V gene lost 1 base and the J gene lost 0 bases, with 10 bases spanning the gap. Germline assignment: CDR1 LGHDT and CDR2 YNNKEL (reference sequence). The CDR3 region is CASSQGWTASGNTIYF. The CDR3 DNA reads TGTGCCAGCAGCCAAGGGTGGACAGCCTCTGGAAACACCATATATTTT.

The chain recombines TRBV19 with TRBJ2-3, with 13 bases that match TRBD2. Trimming removed 3 bases from V and 2 bases from J; junction bases left unmatched: 2. Germline values: CDR1 LNHDA, CDR2 SQIVND (reference sequence). This CDR3 spans 16 amino acids. DNA for the CDR3: TGTGCCAGTAGTATGGGACTAGCGGGGATCACAGATACGCAGTATTTT. Its protein product is CASSMGLAGITDTQYF.

CDR3 protein: CASSYSKGGSYNEQFF. The CDR3, as DNA: TGTGCCAGCAGTTACTCGAAAGGCGGATCCTACAATGAGCAGTTCTTC. This chain uses TRBV6-6 with TRBJ2-1; D remains unclear. The CDR3 consists of 16 residues. The V end lost 0 bases, the J end lost 1 base, and 10 bases lay between the germline ends. CDR1 is MNHNY and CDR2 is SVGAGI in the germline V gene (reference sequence).

The V gene is TRBV6-5, the J gene TRBJ1-1; no firm D call. Germline V gene lookup returns CDR1 MNHEY and CDR2 SVGAGI. This CDR3 is built from 12 residues. V was pared by 6 bases and J by 11 bases, with 16 bases between. The CDR3 sequence is CASREQRSLAFF. The CDR3 DNA reads as TGTGCCAGCAGAGAGCAGAGGTCCCTGGCTTTCTTT.

The chain recombines TRBV19 with TRBJ1-5; possibly TRBD1 for D (6 bases). Germline values: CDR1 LNHDA, CDR2 SQIVND (reference sequence). Trimming took off 2 bases at V and 4 bases at J, with 12 bases between the two ends. CDR3 length: 15 residues. CDR3 region: CASSILSGENQPQHF. The DNA for the CDR3 is TGTGCCAGTAGTATACTTTCAGGGGAGAATCAGCCCCAGCATTTT.

J is TRBJ1-2 and V is TRBV4-1, with 10 nucleotides matching TRBD1. Trimming at V came to 3 bases and at J to 5 bases, leaving 9 bases not matched to a gene. Germline values: CDR1 MGHRA, CDR2 YSYEKL. The CDR3 is 16 amino acids. This CDR3 reads CASSQKDRGLLYGYTF. CDR3 nucleotide sequence: TGCGCCAGCAGCCAGAAAGACAGGGGGCTCTTGTATGGCTACACCTTC.

The chain has TRBV11-2 and TRBJ1-1; D remains ambiguous. Per germline, CDR1 SGHAT and CDR2 FQNNGV. Trimming stripped 5 bases from V and 4 bases from J, with 14 bases between. The CDR3 has 14 residues. The CDR3 loop reads CASSIVTGITEAFF. The CDR3 DNA reads as TGTGCCAGCAGCATTGTTACGGGTATCACTGAAGCTTTCTTT.

This rearrangement joins TRBV21-1 to TRBJ2-7; the DNA was not used to check the table's D call, TRBD1. TRBV21-1 is annotated as a pseudogene. CDR3 size: 12 residues. CDR3 nucleotide sequence: TGTGCCAGCAGTCAGGCCCGCTACGAGCAGTACTTC. It specifies CASSQARYEQYF.

This rearrangement joins TRBV19 to TRBJ2-7; TRBD1 might be the D (5 bases). The CDR3 consists of 14 residues. CDR1 is LNHDA and CDR2 is SQIVND in the germline V gene (reference sequence). V lost 6 bases and J lost 3, with 15 bases in between. The CDR3 DNA reads TGTGCCAGTAGCCGAGGACATAAAAGCTACGAGCAGTACTTC. Encoded protein: CASSRGHKSYEQYF.